What follows is one TCR beta chain and its context. This sample is drawn from a study of radiotherapy plus CTLA-4 blockade in lung cancer. TCRdb's copy holds only in-frame clones and misses some; the assay was immunoSEQ multiplex PCR. Among some 77,000 clones listed, 75% to 90% were seen once. The CDR3 is 13 amino acids. From germline, CDR1 is LNHDA and CDR2 SQIVND (reference sequence). The germline V and J ends were trimmed by 4 bases and 5 bases, with 12 bases remaining between them. The starting material was peripheral blood, obtained from a patient treated with radiotherapy plus ipilimumab. The rearrangement links TRBV19 to TRBJ2-7, with D tentatively TRBD2 (5 bases). This clonotype was sampled from a human donor with non-small cell lung cancer who had a partial response to radiotherapy plus ipilimumab. The CDR3 loop reads CASSKAGHNEQYV. Written as DNA, the CDR3 is TGTGCCAGTAGTAAGGCGGGCCACAACGAGCAGTACGTC.